The rows below give T cell receptor beta chains drawn from one sample of a study of T cells in Graves' hyperthyroidism and ophthalmopathy. TCRdb re-analysed the multiplex PCR reads in MiXCR, keeping a single row per CDR3 protein. The data hold about 400,000 distinct CDR3 sequences, with around 15% observed a single time. Material for sequencing was blood. The receptors stem from a woman aged 18-29 years with Graves' hyperthyroidism. Each CDR3 is given with its conserved first and last residue. A D gene is named only where the DNA matches it firmly. The size entry is marked missing in some rows and otherwise reads once, few, many or a size class.

j_call d_call v_call clone_size cdr3_nt cdr3_aa
TRBJ2-7 TRBD2 TRBV20-1 many TGCAGTGCTGTTTATGGGACTAGCGCTTACGAGCAGTACTTC CSAVYGTSAYEQYF
TRBJ1-6 - TRBV27 - TGTGCCAGCAGTTTCACAGGTGATAATTCACCCCTCCACTTT CASSFTGDNSPLHF
TRBJ1-2 - TRBV20-1 - TGCAGTGCTAGAGCGGTAAAAGGGGATGCAGGTTATGGCTACACCTTC CSARAVKGDAGYGYTF
TRBJ2-5 - TRBV29-1 many TGCAGCGTTGTTGGCAGGCTGGGGGAGACCCAGTACTTC CSVVGRLGETQYF
TRBJ2-7 TRBD1 TRBV30 - TGTGCCTGTCCCTCCGGGACAGGGAAAACCTACGAGCAGTACTTC CACPSGTGKTYEQYF
TRBJ2-2 TRBD2 TRBV5-4 few TGTGCCAGCAGCACCGGACTAGCGGGAGGGTCCGGGGAGCTGTTTTTT CASSTGLAGGSGELFF
TRBJ2-3 - TRBV28 many TGTGCCAGCAGCCGTCGTCGGGGCAGTCCGACGAGCACAGATACGCAGTATTTT CASSRRRGSPTSTDTQYF
TRBJ2-1 TRBD2 TRBV2 - TGTGCCACCAGGACTAGCGGGAGGAATGAGCAGTTCTTC CATRTSGRNEQFF
TRBJ2-2 - TRBV15 few TGTGCCACCAGCAGAGATCTCGGGACGCCCGGGGAGCTGTTTTTT CATSRDLGTPGELFF
TRBJ1-6 - TRBV5-1 few TGCGCCAGCAGCTTGGATGGTCTCGGTAATTCACCCCTCCACTTT CASSLDGLGNSPLHF
TRBJ2-2 TRBD1 TRBV10-3 few TGTGCCATCAGAACCGACAGGGGAGATTTGGGGGAGCTGTTTTTT CAIRTDRGDLGELFF
TRBJ2-5 TRBD2 TRBV19 many TGTGCCAGTAGTGCCCGACTAGCGGGAGCGGAGACCCAGTACTTC CASSARLAGAETQYF
TRBJ1-4 - TRBV6-1 few TGTGCCAGCAGTGAAGCAGGGGCCGATGAAAAACTGTTTTTT CASSEAGADEKLFF
TRBJ2-2 TRBD1 TRBV2 - TGTGCCAGCAGTGAGCACCGACAGGGGGGGAACACCGGGGAGCTGTTTTTT CASSEHRQGGNTGELFF
TRBJ2-7 TRBD2 TRBV20-1 - TGCAGTGCTAGAGCAGCGGGGTACTCCCCTTACGAGCAGTACTTC CSARAAGYSPYEQYF
TRBJ2-1 - TRBV14 - TGTGCCAGCAGCCCTCCAGCTGGAGTGAACAATGAGCAGTTCTTC CASSPPAGVNNEQFF
TRBJ1-1 TRBD1 TRBV2 many TGTGCCAGCAGGCGGACAGGGGCTTACACTGAAGCTTTCTTT CASRRTGAYTEAFF
TRBJ1-5 - TRBV2 many TGTGCCAGCAGCCTCCGGGAAGCTCAGCCCCAGCATTTT CASSLREAQPQHF
TRBJ2-7 TRBD1 TRBV5-1 many TGCGCCAGCAGCTTGGAGGGACAGGGATTCCACGAGCAGTACTTC CASSLEGQGFHEQYF
TRBJ1-2 - TRBV20-1 many TGCAGTGCCGATCGAGCGAGAGGCTACACCTTC CSADRARGYTF
TRBJ2-7 TRBD1 TRBV6-1 few TGTGCCAGCACCTCGGGACAGGGTCTCGAGCAGTACTTC CASTSGQGLEQYF
TRBJ1-2 - TRBV20-1 few TGCAGTGCTAGGATTCGGGGGGCGAACTATGGCTACACCTTC CSARIRGANYGYTF
TRBJ2-2 - TRBV7-2 few TGTGCCAGCAGCATCTCTAGTGCGGGCGCCGGGGAGCTGTTTTTT CASSISSAGAGELFF
TRBJ2-6 - TRBV9 - TGTGCCAGCAGCGCATTAGACAGTCGCTCTGGGGCCAACGTCCTGACTTTC CASSALDSRSGANVLTF
TRBJ2-7 - TRBV5-5 many TGTGCCAGCAGCTTCGAGTCAGGACTTGCCTACGAGCAGTACTTC CASSFESGLAYEQYF
TRBJ1-1 - TRBV19 once TGTGCCAGTAGTATAGGTCAGATGGGCACTGAAGCTTTCTTT CASSIGQMGTEAFF
TRBJ2-3 - TRBV5-1 - TGCGCCAGCAGCTTTCAGGGTAGCACAGATACGCAGTATTTT CASSFQGSTDTQYF
TRBJ2-7 TRBD2 TRBV11-2 many TGTGCCAGCAGCTTAGATCGAAGCCGGGCCCGGCGGGGGTACGAGCAGTACTTC CASSLDRSRARRGYEQYF